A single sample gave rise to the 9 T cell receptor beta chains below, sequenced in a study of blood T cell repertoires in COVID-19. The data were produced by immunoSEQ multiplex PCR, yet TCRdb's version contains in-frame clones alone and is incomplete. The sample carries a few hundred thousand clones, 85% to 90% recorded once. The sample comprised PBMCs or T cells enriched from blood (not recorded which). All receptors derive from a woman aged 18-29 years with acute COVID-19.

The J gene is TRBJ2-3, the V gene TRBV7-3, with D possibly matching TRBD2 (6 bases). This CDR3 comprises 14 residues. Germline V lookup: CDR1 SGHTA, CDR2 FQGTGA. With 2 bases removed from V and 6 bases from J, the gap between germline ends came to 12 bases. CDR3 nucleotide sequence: TGTGCCAGCAGCTTAGGGACTCTAGGGGATACGCAGTATTTT. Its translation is CASSLGTLGDTQYF.

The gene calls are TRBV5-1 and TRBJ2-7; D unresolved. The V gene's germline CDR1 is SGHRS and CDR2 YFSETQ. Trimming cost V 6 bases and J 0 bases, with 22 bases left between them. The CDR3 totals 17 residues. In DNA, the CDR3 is TGCGCCAGCACCCCACCGGTTGTGGGCCCAAGCTCCTACGAGCAGTACTTC. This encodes CASTPPVVGPSSYEQYF.

The CDR3 here is CASSSGGGEQFF. CDR3 bases: TGTGCCAGCAGTTCAGGGGGCGGAGAGCAGTTCTTC. The chain couples TRBV2 to TRBJ2-1; TRBD1 matches at 8 bases. The length of the CDR3 is 12 residues. Germline V CDR1 and CDR2: SNHLY, FYNNEI. The V segment lost 5 bases and the J segment 10 bases; nucleotides outside the gene matches: 4.

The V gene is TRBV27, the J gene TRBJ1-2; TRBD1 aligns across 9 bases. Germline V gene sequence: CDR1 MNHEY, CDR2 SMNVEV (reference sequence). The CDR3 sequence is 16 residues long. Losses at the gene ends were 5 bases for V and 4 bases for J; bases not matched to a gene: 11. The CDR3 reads CASSPRQGEGVYGYTF. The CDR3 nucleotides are TGTGCCAGCAGTCCACGACAGGGGGAAGGAGTCTATGGCTACACCTTC.

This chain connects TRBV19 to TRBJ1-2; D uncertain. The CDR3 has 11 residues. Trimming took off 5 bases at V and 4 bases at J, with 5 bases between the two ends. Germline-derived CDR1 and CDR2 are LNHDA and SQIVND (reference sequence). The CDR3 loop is CASSSGYGYTF. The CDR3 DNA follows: TGTGCCAGTAGTTCGGGCTATGGCTACACCTTC.

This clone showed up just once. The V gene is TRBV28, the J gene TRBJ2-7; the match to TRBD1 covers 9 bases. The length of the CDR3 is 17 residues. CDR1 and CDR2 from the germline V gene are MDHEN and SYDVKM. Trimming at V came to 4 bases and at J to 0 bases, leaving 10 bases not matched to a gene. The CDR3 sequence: CASSSGQGGPSSYEQYF. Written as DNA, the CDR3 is TGTGCCAGCAGTTCGGGACAGGGCGGCCCAAGCTCCTACGAGCAGTACTTC.

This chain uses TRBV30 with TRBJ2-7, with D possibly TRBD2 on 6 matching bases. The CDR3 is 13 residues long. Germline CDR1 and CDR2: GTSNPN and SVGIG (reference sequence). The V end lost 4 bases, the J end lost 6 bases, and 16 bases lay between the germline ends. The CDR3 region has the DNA TGTGCCTGGACCCGGGGGTCACCGGGCGAGCAGTACTTC. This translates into CAWTRGSPGEQYF.

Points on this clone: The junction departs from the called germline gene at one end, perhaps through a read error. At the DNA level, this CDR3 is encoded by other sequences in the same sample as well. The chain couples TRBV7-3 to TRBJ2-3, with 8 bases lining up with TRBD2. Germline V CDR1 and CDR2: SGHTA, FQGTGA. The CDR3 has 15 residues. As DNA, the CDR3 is TGTGCCAGCAGCCTAACTAGCGGCAGCACAGATACGCAGTATTTT. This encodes CASSLTSGSTDTQYF.

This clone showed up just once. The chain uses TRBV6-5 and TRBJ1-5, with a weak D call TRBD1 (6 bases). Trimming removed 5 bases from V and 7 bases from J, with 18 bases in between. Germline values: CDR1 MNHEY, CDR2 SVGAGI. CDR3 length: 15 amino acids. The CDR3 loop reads CASSPTPTGKQPQHF. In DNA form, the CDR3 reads TGTGCCAGCAGTCCTACACCTACAGGGAAACAGCCCCAGCATTTT.